The rows below give T cell receptor beta chains drawn from one sample of a study of blood T cell repertoires in COVID-19. TCRdb's copy holds only in-frame clones and misses some; the assay was immunoSEQ multiplex PCR. The sample carries hundreds of thousands of clones, about 90% recorded once. Sequencing used peripheral blood. These receptors were taken from an elderly man with acute or convalescent COVID-19. CDR3s include the opening cysteine and the closing phenylalanine or tryptophan. The order of the fields is V gene, D gene, clone size, J gene, CDR3 protein, CDR3 DNA. D genes are given only for firm matches. Size is omitted from some rows. Given values are once, few, many or a class for expanded clones.

TRBV6-2/TRBV6-3	TRBD1	.	TRBJ2-3	CASSLDRTDTQYF	TGTGCCAGCAGTTTGGACAGGACAGATACGCAGTATTTT
TRBV11-3	.	.	TRBJ2-3	CASSYDSTTDTQYF	TGTGCCAGCAGCTACGATAGCACTACAGATACGCAGTATTTT
TRBV19	TRBD1	few	TRBJ1-5	CASTIDREDQPQHF	TGTGCCAGTACCATAGACAGGGAAGATCAGCCCCAGCATTTT
TRBV7-2	TRBD1	.	TRBJ2-1	CASSFGTDLSINEQFF	TGTGCCAGCAGCTTCGGGACAGACCTTTCTATCAATGAGCAGTTCTTC
TRBV19	TRBD2	.	TRBJ2-1	CASSNPSTSGAYNEQFF	TGTGCCAGTAGTAACCCCTCAACTAGCGGGGCCTACAATGAGCAGTTCTTC
TRBV6-6	.	.	TRBJ1-1	CASSYSREGNTEAFF	TGTGCCAGCAGTTATTCCCGGGAGGGGAACACTGAAGCTTTCTTT
TRBV11-1	TRBD1	.	TRBJ2-3	CASSLGVGTATDTQYF	TGTGCCAGCAGCTTAGGGGTCGGGACAGCCACAGATACGCAGTATTTT
TRBV7-3	TRBD2	.	TRBJ2-7	CASSLTAGVMGEQYF	TGTGCCAGCAGCTTAACGGCGGGGGTAATGGGCGAGCAGTACTTC
TRBV6-5	.	once	TRBJ2-7	CASSTGTTYEQYF	TGTGCCAGCTCGACCGGGACAACTTACGAGCAGTACTTC